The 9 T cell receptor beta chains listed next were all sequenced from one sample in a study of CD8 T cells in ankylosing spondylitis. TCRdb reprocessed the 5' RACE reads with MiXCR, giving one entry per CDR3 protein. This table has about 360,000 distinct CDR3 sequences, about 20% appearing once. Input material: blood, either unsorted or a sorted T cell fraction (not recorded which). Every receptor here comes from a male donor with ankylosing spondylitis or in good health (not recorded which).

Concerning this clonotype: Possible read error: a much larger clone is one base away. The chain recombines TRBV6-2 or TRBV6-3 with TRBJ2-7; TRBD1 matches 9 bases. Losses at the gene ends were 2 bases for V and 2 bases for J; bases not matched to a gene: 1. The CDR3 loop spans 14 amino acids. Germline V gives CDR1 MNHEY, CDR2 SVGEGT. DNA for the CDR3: TGTGCCAGCAGTTACGGGACAGGGACCTACGAGCAGTACTTC. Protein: CASSYGTGTYEQYF.

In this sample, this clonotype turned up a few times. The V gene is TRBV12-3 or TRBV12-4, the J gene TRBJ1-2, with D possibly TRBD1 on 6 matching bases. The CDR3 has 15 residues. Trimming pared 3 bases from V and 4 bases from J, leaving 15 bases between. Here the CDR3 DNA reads TGTGCCAGCAGTTTCCTACAGGGATCGGTCTATGGCTACACCTTC. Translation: CASSFLQGSVYGYTF.

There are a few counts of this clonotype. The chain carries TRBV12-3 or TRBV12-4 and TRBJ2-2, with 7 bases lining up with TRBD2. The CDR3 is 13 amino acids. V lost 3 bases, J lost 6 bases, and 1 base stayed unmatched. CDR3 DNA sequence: TGTGCCAGCAGTTTCCGGGGGGCCGGGGAGCTGTTTTTT. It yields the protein CASSFRGAGELFF.

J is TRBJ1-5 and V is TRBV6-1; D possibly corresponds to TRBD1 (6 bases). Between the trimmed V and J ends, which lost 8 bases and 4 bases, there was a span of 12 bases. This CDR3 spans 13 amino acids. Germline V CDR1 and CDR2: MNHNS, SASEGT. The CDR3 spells CASSGTRNQPQHF. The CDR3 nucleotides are TGTGCCAGCTCGGGGACAAGGAATCAGCCCCAGCATTTT.

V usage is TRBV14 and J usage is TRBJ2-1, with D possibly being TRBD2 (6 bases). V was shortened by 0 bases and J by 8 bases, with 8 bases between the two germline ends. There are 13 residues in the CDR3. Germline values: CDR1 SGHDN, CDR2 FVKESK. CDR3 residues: CASSQELAHEQFF. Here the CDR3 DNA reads TGTGCCAGCAGCCAAGAACTAGCACATGAGCAGTTCTTC.

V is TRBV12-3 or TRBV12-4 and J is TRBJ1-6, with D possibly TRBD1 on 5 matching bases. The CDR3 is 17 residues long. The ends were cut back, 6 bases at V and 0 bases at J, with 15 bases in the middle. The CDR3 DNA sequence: TGTGCCAGCAGGGCCGGGACGGTGAGCTCCTATAATTCACCCCTCCACTTT. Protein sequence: CASRAGTVSSYNSPLHF.

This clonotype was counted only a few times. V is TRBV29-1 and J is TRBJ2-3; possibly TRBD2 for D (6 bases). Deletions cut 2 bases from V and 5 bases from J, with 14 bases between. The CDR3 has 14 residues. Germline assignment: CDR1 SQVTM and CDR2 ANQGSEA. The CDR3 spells CSVEIIAVQDTQYF. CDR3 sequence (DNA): TGCAGCGTTGAAATCATAGCGGTTCAAGATACGCAGTATTTT.

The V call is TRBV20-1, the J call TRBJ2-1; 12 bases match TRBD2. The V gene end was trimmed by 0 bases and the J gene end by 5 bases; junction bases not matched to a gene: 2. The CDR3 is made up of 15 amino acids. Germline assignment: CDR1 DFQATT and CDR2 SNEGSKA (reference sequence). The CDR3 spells CSARDWTSGDNEQFF. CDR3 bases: TGCAGTGCTAGAGATTGGACTAGCGGGGACAATGAGCAGTTCTTC.

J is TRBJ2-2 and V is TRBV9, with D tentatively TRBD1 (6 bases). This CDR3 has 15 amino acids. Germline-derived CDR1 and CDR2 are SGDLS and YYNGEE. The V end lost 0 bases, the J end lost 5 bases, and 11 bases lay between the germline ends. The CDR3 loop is CASSVVAGATGELFF. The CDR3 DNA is TGTGCCAGCAGCGTAGTGGCAGGGGCTACCGGGGAGCTGTTTTTT.